The subject of this entry is one T cell receptor beta chain. The data were taken from a study of blood T cell repertoires in COVID-19. Study in general: Whether acute or convalescent, the COVID-19 samples came from the United States, Italy and Spain. T cells, B-cell-depleted T cells, or PBMCs provided the cDNA or gDNA that served as material.

The CDR3 length is 14 residues. The ends lost 5 bases at V and 3 bases at J; junction bases unmatched: 4. Germline loops: CDR1 ENHRY, CDR2 SYGVKD. Source study methods: Amplified reference gene primers provided the basis for estimating nucleated cell counts. TCRdb's copy holds only in-frame clones and misses some; the assay was immunoSEQ multiplex PCR. For V, J and clone size, that table is used; D and trimming come from the DNA. The data hold roughly 240,000 clones, with roughly four fifths observed a single time. This receptor was identified in a woman aged 70-85 years with acute or convalescent COVID-19. The rearrangement uses TRBV10-3 and TRBJ1-3, with 7 bases identical to TRBD1. Sequenced input: peripheral blood. The CDR3 sequence is CAISSTGYGNTIYF. The CDR3 DNA reads as TGTGCCATCAGTTCGACAGGGTATGGAAACACCATATATTTT.